The 29 T cell receptor beta chains below come from one sample, sequenced in a study of blood T cell repertoires in COVID-19. Repertoires were generated with immunoSEQ multiplex PCR, while TCRdb's copy carries only in-frame clones and drops some. The data show approximately 300,000 clones, 87% seen once. Sample: PBMCs or T cells enriched from blood (not recorded which). The origin of the receptors is a young woman who had recovered from COVID-19.

This clone was picked up a small number of times. The V call is TRBV30, the J call TRBJ1-5; possible D gene TRBD1, 5 bases. With 0 bases removed from V and 5 bases from J, the gap between germline ends came to 11 bases. The CDR3 is 14 amino acids. The germline V gene has CDR1 GTSNPN and CDR2 SVGIG (reference sequence). CDR3 DNA: TGTGCCTGGAGTGTCGCAGGGATCCATCAGCCCCAGCATTTT. Its translation: CAWSVAGIHQPQHF.

In its sample, this clone was seen once. This rearrangement joins TRBV4-2 to TRBJ2-2, with D possibly TRBD2 on 7 matching bases. Germline V gene sequence: CDR1 LGHNA, CDR2 YNFKEQ. CDR3 length: 15 amino acids. Between the trimmed V and J ends, which lost 0 bases and 4 bases, there was a span of 9 bases. CDR3 residues: CASSQDGGPTGELFF. The CDR3 DNA is TGTGCCAGCAGCCAAGACGGGGGGCCCACCGGGGAGCTGTTTTTT.

V and J are TRBV9 and TRBJ2-2; D perhaps matches TRBD2 (5 bases). V was clipped by 3 bases and J by 3 bases, with 9 bases between them. Germline V lookup: CDR1 SGDLS, CDR2 YYNGEE. The CDR3 contains 14 residues. This chain's CDR3 is CASSGEEDTGELFF. The CDR3 coding sequence is TGTGCCAGCAGCGGTGAGGAGGACACCGGGGAGCTGTTTTTT.

V is TRBV5-1 and J is TRBJ1-2; 7 nucleotides align to TRBD1. Germline V gene sequence: CDR1 SGHRS, CDR2 YFSETQ. CDR3 length equals 15 residues. The ends lost 4 bases at V and 2 bases at J; junction bases unmatched: 8. Here the CDR3 reads CASSRDPGQNYGYTF. The CDR3 nucleotides are TGCGCCAGCAGCAGGGACCCGGGACAGAACTATGGCTACACCTTC. Combining the CDR3 with reference TRBV5-1 and TRBJ1-2 gives the whole variable domain KAGVTQTPRYLIKTRGQQVTLSCSPISGHRSVSWYQQTPGQGLQFLFEYFSETQRNKGNFPGRFSGRQFSNSRSEMNVSTLELGDSALYLCASSRDPGQNYGYTFGSGTRLTVV.

The CDR3 DNA reads TGTGCCAGCCGAGGACAGGGGGCTCCTGAAGCTTTCTTT. Its protein product is CASRGQGAPEAFF. This sequence joins TRBV6-5 and TRBJ1-1; TRBD1 aligns across 11 bases. CDR1 and CDR2 (germline): MNHEY, SVGAGI. Germline trimming cut 8 bases from V and 6 bases from J; bases unmatched to any gene: 5. CDR3 length equals 13 residues.

The gene calls are TRBV2 and TRBJ2-3; D is unclear. From germline, CDR1 is SNHLY and CDR2 FYNNEI. The V end was cut by 4 bases, the J end by 1 base, with 9 bases between. CDR3 length equals 14 residues. In DNA form, the CDR3 reads TGTGCCAGCAGTGTTAACTTCCGCACAGATACGCAGTATTTT. The encoded protein is CASSVNFRTDTQYF.

This clone was counted between two and nine times. This chain links TRBV19 with TRBJ1-1; 9 nucleotides align to TRBD1. The CDR3 runs to 15 residues. V lost 4 bases to trimming and J lost 12 bases; unmatched junction nucleotides: 15. CDR1 is LNHDA and CDR2 is SQIVND in the germline V gene (reference sequence). The CDR3 here is CASSSTGTGRYPPFF. The CDR3 nucleotides read TGTGCCAGTAGTAGCACCGGGACAGGGAGATACCCCCCTTTCTTT.

The V and J genes are TRBV19 and TRBJ1-1, with 10 bases that match TRBD1. Looked up from germline, CDR1 is LNHDA and CDR2 is SQIVND (reference sequence). After removal of 5 bases from V and 4 bases from J, the junction contained 4 bases not matched to a gene. The CDR3 runs to 14 residues. The CDR3 sequence: CASSPTGGFTEAFF. The CDR3, as DNA: TGTGCCAGTAGTCCGACAGGGGGCTTCACTGAAGCTTTCTTT.

V is TRBV5-1 and J is TRBJ2-7, with D tentatively TRBD1 (5 bases). Germline CDR1 reads SGHRS; CDR2 reads YFSETQ. Trimming took off 0 bases at V and 2 bases at J, with 12 bases between the two ends. The length of the CDR3 is 15 residues. CDR3: CASSLVTGPTYEQYF. Written as DNA, the CDR3 is TGCGCCAGCAGCTTGGTCACAGGTCCTACCTACGAGCAGTACTTC.

There are a few counts of this clone. CDR3 loop: CASSPQIYTDTQYF. The CDR3 nucleotides are TGTGCCAGCAGTCCCCAGATTTACACAGATACGCAGTATTTT. The chain employs TRBV6-2 or TRBV6-3 and TRBJ2-3; unclear D gene. Trimming took off 5 bases at V and 2 bases at J, with 11 bases between the two ends. Per germline, CDR1 MNHEY and CDR2 SVGEGT. This CDR3 is 14 amino acids long.

The V gene is TRBV7-3, the J gene TRBJ1-1, with D maybe TRBD1 (5 bases). The germline CDR1 and CDR2 sequences are SGHTA and FQGTGA. The length of the CDR3 is 13 residues. V lost 5 bases, J lost 2 bases, and 9 bases lay in between. CDR3 amino acids: CASSQDSNTEAFF. The CDR3 nucleotides read TGTGCCAGCAGCCAAGACAGCAACACTGAAGCTTTCTTT.

The rearrangement links TRBV19 to TRBJ1-5; D might be TRBD1 (6 bases). This CDR3 region has 16 residues. Trimming pared 3 bases from V and 2 bases from J, leaving 14 bases between. Germline CDR1 and CDR2: LNHDA and SQIVND (reference sequence). The CDR3 protein is CASSIKGVSGNQPQHF. The CDR3 DNA reads as TGTGCCAGTAGTATTAAGGGGGTTAGTGGCAATCAGCCCCAGCATTTT.

The chain combines TRBV7-2 with TRBJ2-1; 7 bases fit TRBD1. Germline CDR1 SGHTA, CDR2 FQGNSA. Losses at the gene ends were 5 bases for V and 8 bases for J; bases not matched to a gene: 6. This CDR3 region has 13 residues. CDR3 residues: CASSEDRVDEQFF. The CDR3 nucleotides are TGTGCCAGCAGCGAAGACAGGGTTGATGAGCAGTTCTTC.

The chain is built from TRBV4-2 and TRBJ2-2, with 11 bases matching TRBD2. This CDR3 region has 16 residues. Germline loops: CDR1 LGHNA, CDR2 YNFKEQ. With V trimmed by 2 bases and J by 4 bases, 3 bases remained unmatched. CDR3 region: CASSQNSGGATGELFF. The CDR3 DNA sequence: TGTGCCAGCAGCCAAAATAGCGGGGGGGCCACCGGGGAGCTGTTTTTT.

This clone was observed a single time. This chain joins TRBV7-2 and TRBJ1-2, with TRBD1 matching over 10 bases. V shed 1 base, J shed 4 bases, and the junction held 6 bases outside the gene matches. This CDR3 comprises 16 residues. Germline V gives CDR1 SGHTA, CDR2 FQGNSA. The CDR3 DNA sequence: TGTGCCAGCAGCTTAGGACAGGGGGCGTCTAGCTATGGCTACACCTTC. Translated, it gives CASSLGQGASSYGYTF.

This clone was seen only once. Here the CDR3 reads CAWSPLGREGYTF. As DNA, the CDR3 is TGTGCCTGGAGTCCACTCGGGCGGGAGGGCTACACCTTC. V and J are TRBV30 and TRBJ1-2; D is undetermined. The V and J ends lost 2 bases and 8 bases respectively, with 15 bases between them. Germline V CDR1 and CDR2: GTSNPN, SVGIG (reference sequence). The CDR3 runs 13 residues.

This chain links TRBV7-8 with TRBJ1-3, with TRBD1 matching over 11 bases. V shed 5 bases and J 4 bases; nucleotides not matched to a gene: 4. This CDR3 contains 15 residues. Looked up from germline, CDR1 is SGHVS and CDR2 is FQNEAQ. The CDR3 region has the DNA TGTGCCAGCAGCGGACAGGGGGCTGCAGGAAACACCATATATTTT. Its translation: CASSGQGAAGNTIYF.

This clone was observed a single time. The chain recombines TRBV25-1 with TRBJ1-6; 7 nucleotides line up with TRBD1. Germline-derived CDR1 and CDR2 are MGHDK and SYGVNS. With V trimmed by 6 bases and J by 7 bases, 9 bases remained unmatched. The CDR3 length is 15 residues. In DNA form, the CDR3 reads TGTGCCAGCAGGGGGACAGTATCCTGGAATTCACCCCTCCACTTT. Translating it yields CASRGTVSWNSPLHF.

The J gene is TRBJ1-4, the V gene TRBV14; D possibly corresponds to TRBD1 (6 bases). CDR3 length equals 12 residues. Deletions cut 5 bases from V and 12 bases from J, with 13 bases between. Germline CDR1 is SGHDN and CDR2 is FVKESK. The CDR3 reads CASSGGGNELFF. CDR3 sequence (DNA): TGTGCCAGCAGCGGGGGGGGCAACGAACTGTTTTTT.

The chain links TRBV10-2 to TRBJ2-1; D is unresolved. Between the trimmed V and J ends, which lost 0 bases and 7 bases, there was a span of 10 bases. Germline V gene sequence: CDR1 WSHSY, CDR2 SAAADI. The CDR3 covers 14 residues. The CDR3 region has the DNA TGCGCCAGCAGTGAGTCTGGAGTCCAGAATGAGCAGTTCTTC. Protein sequence: CASSESGVQNEQFF.

The rearrangement joins TRBV5-5 to TRBJ1-1; perhaps TRBD1 as D (6 bases). Trimming cost V 6 bases and J 5 bases, with 14 bases left between them. The CDR3 loop spans 13 amino acids. CDR1 SGHKS and CDR2 YYEKEE come from the germline V gene (reference sequence). The CDR3 reads CASTRTVGTEAFF. Here the CDR3 DNA reads TGTGCCAGCACCCGGACAGTGGGAACTGAAGCTTTCTTT.

The rearrangement joins TRBV7-9 to TRBJ2-5, with 7 bases identical to TRBD2. Germline CDR1 and CDR2: SEHNR and FQNEAQ (reference sequence). The V gene end was trimmed by 4 bases and the J gene end by 1 base; junction bases not matched to a gene: 3. The CDR3 is 14 residues long. CDR3 residues: CASSWGGSQETQYF. The DNA for the CDR3 is TGTGCCAGCAGCTGGGGCGGGAGCCAAGAGACCCAGTACTTC.

The chain has TRBV5-1 and TRBJ2-5; D gene ambiguous. CDR3 length: 13 amino acids. V was trimmed by 3 bases and J by 5 bases, leaving 11 bases between them. The germline V gene has CDR1 SGHRS and CDR2 YFSETQ. CDR3 in amino acids: CASSSGQVETQYF. CDR3 in DNA: TGCGCCAGCAGCTCTGGGCAGGTGGAGACCCAGTACTTC.

The chain carries TRBV7-6 and TRBJ1-5; D is uncertain. Germline values: CDR1 SGHVS, CDR2 FNYEAQ. The V end was cut by 3 bases, the J end by 0 bases, with 6 bases between. The CDR3 totals 14 residues. DNA of the CDR3: TGTGCCAGCAGCTTCGGTACTAGCAATCAGCCCCAGCATTTT. It translates to CASSFGTSNQPQHF.

The chain combines TRBV4-2 with TRBJ1-1; D not certain. The germline CDR1 and CDR2 sequences are LGHNA and YNFKEQ. V was pared by 4 bases and J by 0 bases, with 3 bases between. This CDR3 has 12 amino acids. This CDR3 reads CASSPMNTEAFF. CDR3 nucleotide sequence: TGTGCCAGCAGCCCAATGAACACTGAAGCTTTCTTT.

The CDR3 DNA reads TGCAGCGCCGTGGGGAGGAGGCCCACAGATACGCAGTATTTT. It specifies CSAVGRRPTDTQYF. V gene TRBV29-1 combines with J gene TRBJ2-3; TRBD2 might be the D (6 bases). The CDR3 is 14 residues long. CDR1 is SQVTM and CDR2 is ANQGSEA in the germline V gene. The germline V and J ends were trimmed by 7 bases and 2 bases, with 16 bases remaining between them.

This chain connects TRBV30 to TRBJ1-4, with D perhaps TRBD1 (6 bases). V lost 2 bases, J lost 8 bases, and 18 bases lay in between. Germline V gives CDR1 GTSNPN, CDR2 SVGIG (reference sequence). This CDR3 comprises 15 residues. The CDR3 DNA sequence: TGTGCCTGGAGTTACCCTACCGGACAGAGGGAAAAACTGTTTTTT. This encodes CAWSYPTGQREKLFF.

V is TRBV5-1 and J is TRBJ2-1; tentatively, D is TRBD1 (5 bases). The V end was cut by 4 bases, the J end by 15 bases, with 20 bases between. This CDR3 is built from 13 residues. Germline CDR1 is SGHRS and CDR2 is YFSETQ. CDR3 protein: CASSPNAQGKGFF. CDR3 DNA: TGCGCCAGCAGCCCTAACGCCCAGGGCAAAGGGTTCTTC. Using reference TRBV5-1 and TRBJ2-1 for the parts outside the CDR3, the full variable domain is KAGVTQTPRYLIKTRGQQVTLSCSPISGHRSVSWYQQTPGQGLQFLFEYFSETQRNKGNFPGRFSGRQFSNSRSEMNVSTLELGDSALYLCASSPNAQGKGFFGPGTRLTVL.

The rearrangement links TRBV5-1 to TRBJ2-1; TRBD2 agrees at 10 bases. CDR3 length equals 13 residues. Germline V CDR1 and CDR2: SGHRS, YFSETQ. J lost 12 bases, V lost 7 bases, and 10 bases had no gene match. The CDR3 DNA reads as TGCGCCAGCCGGGGTCTAGCGGGGGCTAGGCAGTTCTTC. The encoded protein is CASRGLAGARQFF.